The 3 T cell receptor beta chains reported below all come from one sample, sequenced in a study of blood T cell repertoires in COVID-19. This table comes from immunoSEQ multiplex PCR, and its TCRdb copy is limited to in-frame clones, with some not included. The sample includes 63,000 or so clones, about nine tenths of them seen just once. The sequencing input was peripheral blood. All receptors derive from a man in his sixties with acute or convalescent COVID-19.

The J gene is TRBJ1-1, the V gene TRBV30; 9 positions agree with TRBD1. Trimming removed 2 bases from V and 11 bases from J; junction bases left unmatched: 15. The CDR3 covers 15 residues. The V gene's germline CDR1 is GTSNPN and CDR2 SVGIG (reference sequence). The CDR3 DNA is TGTGCCTGGAGTCCACTATGGACAGGGGCCGGCGGTGCTTTCTTT. Amino acid sequence: CAWSPLWTGAGGAFF.

As DNA, the CDR3 is TGTGCCAGCAGCCAAGGGTTACAGGGGTTGCGAGAGACCCAGTACTTC. Encoded protein: CASSQGLQGLRETQYF. V and J are TRBV3-1 (or the pseudogene TRBV3-2) and TRBJ2-5, with 7 bases lining up with TRBD1. The CDR3 covers 16 residues. Germline CDR1 and CDR2: LGHDT and YNNKEL (reference sequence). Losses at the gene ends were 1 base for V and 4 bases for J; bases not matched to a gene: 9.

This clone was seen a few times. The gene calls are TRBV2 and TRBJ1-1; D is perhaps TRBD1 (5 bases). V lost 5 bases, J lost 2 bases, and 12 bases lay in between. Germline CDR1 reads SNHLY; CDR2 reads FYNNEI. The CDR3 sequence is 14 residues long. The CDR3 sequence is CASSPQGRNTEAFF. The CDR3 nucleotides are TGTGCCAGCAGTCCCCAGGGTAGAAACACTGAAGCTTTCTTT.